The text below deals with one TCR beta chain. No antigen is known for it. V was clipped by 2 bases and J by 9 bases, with 12 bases between them. Germline V gene lookup returns CDR1 SGHRS and CDR2 YFSETQ. This CDR3 has 13 residues. This sample is part of a study of shared clonotypes between healthy human individuals. Overall study context: Each donor contributed plates that comprised three CD4 naive, three CD4 memory, two CD8 naive and one CD8 memory.

Findings and caveats of the study: Sorted-subset sequencing was shown by rarefaction to be incomplete despite large depth. The four-donor shared clonotypes exceeded non-shared clonotypes in generation probability, with non-shared ones scoring lower.

TCRdb's table, derived via immunoSEQ multiplex PCR, lists solely in-frame clones and lacks some. The data show fewer than 1.4 million clones, 70% to 80% seen once. This TCR came from a man younger than 35 in good health. Some clones in this sample may be carry-over from other donors' samples. Sequences were obtained from memory CD4+ T cells from PBMCs. Subset described: CD45RA-negative fraction. The chain joins TRBV5-1 to TRBJ2-1; D is undetermined. The CDR3 protein is CASSFDFTGEQFF. In nucleotides, the CDR3 is TGCGCCAGCAGCTTCGATTTTACGGGTGAGCAGTTCTTC.